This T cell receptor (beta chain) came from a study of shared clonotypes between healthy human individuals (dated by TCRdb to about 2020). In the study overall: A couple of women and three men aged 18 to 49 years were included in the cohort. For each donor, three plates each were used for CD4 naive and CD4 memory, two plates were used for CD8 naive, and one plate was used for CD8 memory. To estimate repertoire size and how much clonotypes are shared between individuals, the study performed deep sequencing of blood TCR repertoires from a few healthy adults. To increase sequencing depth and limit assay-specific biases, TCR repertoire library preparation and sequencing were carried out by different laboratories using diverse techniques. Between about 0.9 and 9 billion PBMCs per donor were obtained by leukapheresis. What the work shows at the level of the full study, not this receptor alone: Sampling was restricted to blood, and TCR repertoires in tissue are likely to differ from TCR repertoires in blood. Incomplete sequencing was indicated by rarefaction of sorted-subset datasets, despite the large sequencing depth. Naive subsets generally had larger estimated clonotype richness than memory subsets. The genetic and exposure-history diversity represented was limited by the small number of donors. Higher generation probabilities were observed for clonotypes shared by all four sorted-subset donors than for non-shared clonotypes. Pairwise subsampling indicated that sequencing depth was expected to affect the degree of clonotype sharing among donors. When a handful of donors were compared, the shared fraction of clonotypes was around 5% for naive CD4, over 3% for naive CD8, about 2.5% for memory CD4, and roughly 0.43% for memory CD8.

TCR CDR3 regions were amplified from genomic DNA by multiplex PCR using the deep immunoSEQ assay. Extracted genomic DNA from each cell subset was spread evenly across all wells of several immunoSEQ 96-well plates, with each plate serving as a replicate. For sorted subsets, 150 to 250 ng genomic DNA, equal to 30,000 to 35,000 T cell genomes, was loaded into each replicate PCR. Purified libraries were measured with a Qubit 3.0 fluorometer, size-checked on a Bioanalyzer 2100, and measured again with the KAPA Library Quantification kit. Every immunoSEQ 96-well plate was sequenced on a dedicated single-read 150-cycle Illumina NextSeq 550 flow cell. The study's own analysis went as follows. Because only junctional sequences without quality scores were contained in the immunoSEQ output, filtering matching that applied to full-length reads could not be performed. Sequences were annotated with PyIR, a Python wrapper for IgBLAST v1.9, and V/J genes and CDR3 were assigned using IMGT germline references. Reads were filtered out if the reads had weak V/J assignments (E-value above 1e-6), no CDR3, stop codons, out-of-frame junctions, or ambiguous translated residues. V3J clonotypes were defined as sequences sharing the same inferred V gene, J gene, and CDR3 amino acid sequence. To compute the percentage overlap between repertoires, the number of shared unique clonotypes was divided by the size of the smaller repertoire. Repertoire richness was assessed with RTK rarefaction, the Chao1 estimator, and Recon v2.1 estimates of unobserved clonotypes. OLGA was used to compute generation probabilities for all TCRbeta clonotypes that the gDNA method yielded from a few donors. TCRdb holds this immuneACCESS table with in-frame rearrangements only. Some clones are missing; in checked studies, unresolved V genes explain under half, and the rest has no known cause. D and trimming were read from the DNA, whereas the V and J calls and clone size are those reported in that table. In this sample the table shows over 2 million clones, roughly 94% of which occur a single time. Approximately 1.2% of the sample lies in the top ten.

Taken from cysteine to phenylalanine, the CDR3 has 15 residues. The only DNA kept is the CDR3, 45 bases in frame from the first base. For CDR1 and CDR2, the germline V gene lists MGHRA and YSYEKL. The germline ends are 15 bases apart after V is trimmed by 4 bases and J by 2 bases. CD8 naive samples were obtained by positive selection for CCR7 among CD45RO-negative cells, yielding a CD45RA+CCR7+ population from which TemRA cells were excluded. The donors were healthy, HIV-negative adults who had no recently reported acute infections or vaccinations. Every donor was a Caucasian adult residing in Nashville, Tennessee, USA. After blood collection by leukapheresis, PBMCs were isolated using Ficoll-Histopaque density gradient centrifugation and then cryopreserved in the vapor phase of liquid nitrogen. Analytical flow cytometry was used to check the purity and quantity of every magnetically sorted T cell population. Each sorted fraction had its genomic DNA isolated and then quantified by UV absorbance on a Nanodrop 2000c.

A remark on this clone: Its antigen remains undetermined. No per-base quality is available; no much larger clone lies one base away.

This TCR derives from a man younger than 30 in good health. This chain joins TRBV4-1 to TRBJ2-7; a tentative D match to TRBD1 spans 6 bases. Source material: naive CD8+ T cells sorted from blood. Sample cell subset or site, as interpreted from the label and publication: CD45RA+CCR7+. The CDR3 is CASSPVGTSTYEQYF. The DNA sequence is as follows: TGCGCCAGCAGCCCCGTCGGGACATCCACCTACGAGCAGTACTTC.